This T cell receptor (beta chain) emerged from a study of control samples from healthy donors and cancer patients. Sequencing used immunoSEQ multiplex PCR; TCRdb keeps in-frame clones, though not all of them. The table lists 70,000 to 75,000 clones, about 94% of them singletons. In germline, CDR1 is LNHDA, CDR2 SQIVND (reference sequence). The V gene lost 5 bases and the J gene lost 0 bases, with 10 bases spanning the gap. CDR3 length: 14 amino acids. This chain connects TRBV19 to TRBJ1-1, with D possibly matching TRBD1 (5 bases). The sequence came from a young woman in good health. Sequenced: blood. CDR3 nucleotide sequence: TGTGCCAGTAGTGCTGGACATCTGAACACTGAAGCTTTCTTT. It encodes CASSAGHLNTEAFF.